The 22 T cell receptor beta chains reported below all come from one sample, sequenced in a study of T cells in Graves' hyperthyroidism and ophthalmopathy. Amplification of TCR beta CDR3 regions was performed using RNA transcripts as template. RT-PCR in the first round (using the HTBI primer set) targeted the TCR CDR3. In TCRdb, the multiplex PCR reads were re-called with MiXCR into one record per CDR3 protein. The sample lists 450,000 to 650,000 distinct CDR3 sequences, more than 15% seen once, with roughly 15% in the top ten. The sample consisted of blood. These receptors were collected from a woman under 30 with Graves' ophthalmopathy.

This sequence joins TRBV4-3 and TRBJ1-4; the D gene is possibly TRBD1 (5 bases). The germline CDR1 and CDR2 sequences are LGHNA and YSLEER. The CDR3 length is 16 residues. V was shortened by 3 bases and J by 8 bases, with 19 bases between the two germline ends. The CDR3 spells CASSQTGALMREKLFF. The CDR3 DNA is TGCGCCAGCAGCCAGACCGGGGCCCTCATGCGGGAAAAACTGTTTTTT.

By its share, this clonotype is large. The chain recombines TRBV30 with TRBJ2-3; D gene ambiguous. The germline V gene has CDR1 GTSNPN and CDR2 SVGIG (reference sequence). Trimming removed 0 bases at V and 1 base at J, with 11 bases between. The CDR3 has 15 amino acids. This chain's CDR3 is CAWSVHGYGTDTQYF. The CDR3 bases are TGTGCCTGGAGTGTACACGGGTATGGCACAGATACGCAGTATTTT.

Many counts were recorded for this clonotype. The conserved phenylalanine or tryptophan is not found at the CDR3 terminus, so this likely reflects a read error. The chain employs TRBV2 and TRBJ1-1, with 8 bases matching TRBD1. The J segment lost 11 bases and the V segment lost 9 bases, leaving 11 bases of the junction unmatched. Germline V gene data show CDR1 as SNHLY and CDR2 as FYNNEI. The CDR3 runs to 12 residues. CDR3 region: CASGAKDREAFL. The CDR3 nucleotides are TGTGCCAGTGGGGCCAAGGACAGGGAGGCTTTCCTT.

J is TRBJ1-2 and V is TRBV19; D is possibly TRBD1 (6 bases). The CDR3 contains 14 residues. V was cut by 0 bases and J by 8 bases, with 13 bases left in between. From germline, CDR1 is LNHDA and CDR2 SQIVND (reference sequence). In DNA, the CDR3 is TGTGCCAGTAGTATAGATCGGCGGGGGCGCGGCTACACCTTC. Its translation: CASSIDRRGRGYTF.

This clonotype was found many times. The V gene is TRBV3-1, the J gene TRBJ1-1, with 7 bases aligning to TRBD1. The germline V gene has CDR1 LGHDT and CDR2 YNNKEL (reference sequence). The J segment lost 4 bases and the V segment lost 4 bases, leaving 6 bases of the junction unmatched. The CDR3 runs 14 residues. The CDR3: CASSLEGASTEAFF. The DNA of the CDR3 is TGTGCCAGCAGCCTGGAGGGGGCGAGCACTGAAGCTTTCTTT.

The CDR3 sequence is CASSDEFAGDTQYF. The CDR3 DNA is TGTGCCAGCAGTGATGAGTTTGCCGGAGATACGCAGTATTTT. The rearrangement links TRBV2 to TRBJ2-3; D is unclear. V gave up 3 bases and J gave up 5 bases, with 12 bases separating them. The V gene's germline CDR1 is SNHLY and CDR2 FYNNEI. The CDR3 extends over 14 amino acids.

This sequence joins TRBV7-3 and TRBJ1-1; a weak D match, TRBD1 (5 bases). Trimming took 2 bases from V and 3 from J, leaving 16 bases between them. The CDR3 is 16 amino acids. Germline CDR1 SGHTA, CDR2 FQGTGA. For the CDR3, the DNA is TGTGCCAGCAGCTTATGGGTGATAGGGACCGACACTGAAGCTTTCTTT. Encoded protein: CASSLWVIGTDTEAFF. The variable domain in full, completed from reference TRBV7-3 and TRBJ1-1, reads GAGVSQTPSNKVTEKGKYVELRCDPISGHTALYWYRQSLGQGPEFLIYFQGTGAADDSGLPNDRFFAVRPEGSVSTLKIQRTERGDSAVYLCASSLWVIGTDTEAFFGQGTRLTVV.

The J gene is TRBJ1-3, the V gene TRBV29-1; possible D gene TRBD1, 5 bases. Germline V CDR1 and CDR2: SQVTM, ANQGSEA. The CDR3 extends over 14 amino acids. Trimming stripped 6 bases from V and 2 bases from J, with 14 bases between. The CDR3 sequence: CSVRDSETGNTIYF. CDR3 coding DNA: TGCAGCGTCCGGGACTCGGAAACTGGAAACACCATATATTTT.

Ten or more counts support this clonotype. The chain links TRBV30 to TRBJ2-3; perhaps TRBD2 as D (6 bases). The CDR3 covers 14 residues. Trimming pared 4 bases from V and 0 bases from J, leaving 11 bases between. The germline gives CDR1 GTSNPN, CDR2 SVGIG (reference sequence). The CDR3 is CAWTRDLSTDTQYF. The CDR3 nucleotides are TGTGCCTGGACCCGGGACTTAAGCACAGATACGCAGTATTTT. The whole variable domain, remainder taken from reference TRBV30 and TRBJ2-3, is SQTIHQWPATLVQPVGSPLSLECTVEGTSNPNLYWYRQAAGRGLQLLFYSVGIGQISSEVPQNLSASRPQDRQFILSSKKLLLSDSGFYLCAWTRDLSTDTQYFGPGTRLTVL.

This clonotype was recorded at least ten times. The chain couples TRBV7-9 to TRBJ2-7; D may be TRBD1 (6 bases). Germline values: CDR1 SEHNR, CDR2 FQNEAQ (reference sequence). CDR3 length: 15 residues. Trimming removed 6 bases from V and 2 bases from J, with 17 bases in between. CDR3 DNA: TGTGCCAGCAGTTTCCAACAGGGACCCACCTACGAGCAGTACTTC. The encoded protein is CASSFQQGPTYEQYF.

The chain employs TRBV28 and TRBJ2-7; the match to TRBD1 covers 7 bases. Germline CDR1 reads MDHEN; CDR2 reads SYDVKM. The J segment lost 9 bases and the V segment lost 5 bases, leaving 13 bases of the junction unmatched. There are 14 residues in the CDR3. The CDR3 is CASSEWDRERGQYF. The CDR3 DNA reads as TGTGCCAGCAGTGAATGGGACAGAGAACGGGGGCAGTACTTC.

This clonotype was detected ten times or more. The chain has TRBV6-2 or TRBV6-3 and TRBJ1-2, with 9 nucleotides matching TRBD1. V trimming: 5 bases; J trimming: 5 bases; junction bases outside the gene matches: 6. The CDR3 is made up of 14 amino acids. CDR1 MNHEY and CDR2 SVGEGT come from the germline V gene. The CDR3 here is CASSDRDRVYGYTF. Here the CDR3 DNA reads TGTGCCAGCAGTGACCGGGACAGGGTGTATGGCTACACCTTC.

This clonotype appeared many times. The V call is TRBV20-1, the J call TRBJ1-1, with TRBD1 as a possible D gene (5 bases). The CDR3 covers 13 residues. Per germline, CDR1 DFQATT and CDR2 SNEGSKA (reference sequence). V dropped 6 bases and J dropped 5 bases, with 16 bases sitting between them. CDR3 in amino acids: CSAPQGERTEAFF. CDR3 DNA sequence: TGCAGTGCCCCCCAGGGTGAGAGGACTGAAGCTTTCTTT.

This clonotype was found many times. J is TRBJ1-2 and V is TRBV5-1; no definite D call. The CDR3 consists of 12 residues. Germline V lookup: CDR1 SGHRS, CDR2 YFSETQ. The germline V and J ends were trimmed by 0 bases and 6 bases, with 6 bases remaining between them. DNA of the CDR3: TGCGCCAGCAGCTTGGACGGGAATGGCTACACCTTC. As protein: CASSLDGNGYTF.

This clonotype was recorded at least ten times. V usage is TRBV28 and J usage is TRBJ2-1; TRBD1 matches at 9 bases. Germline lookup yields CDR1 MDHEN and CDR2 SYDVKM. J lost 9 bases, V lost 7 bases, and 7 bases had no gene match. CDR3 length: 13 amino acids. The CDR3 protein is CASTRTGVTEQFF. For the CDR3, the DNA is TGTGCCAGCACTCGGACAGGGGTGACTGAGCAGTTCTTC.

This clonotype was seen ten or more times. The V gene is TRBV6-1, the J gene TRBJ2-7, with D possibly being TRBD1 (6 bases). V was clipped by 0 bases and J by 6 bases, with 15 bases between them. Germline loops: CDR1 MNHNS, CDR2 SASEGT. The CDR3 is 15 residues long. The CDR3 DNA is TGTGCCAGCAGTGAAGCGGGCAGGGGTCTGGGCGAGCAGTACTTC. Translating it yields CASSEAGRGLGEQYF.

The DNA for the CDR3 is TGTGCCAGTGGTTACCGGGGGTCGGGTGGGCAGTTCTTC. The encoded protein is CASGYRGSGGQFF. This chain connects TRBV11-2 to TRBJ2-1, with D tentatively TRBD2 (6 bases). The V gene lost 9 bases and the J gene lost 12 bases, with 21 bases spanning the gap. The germline gives CDR1 SGHAT, CDR2 FQNNGV. The CDR3 is made up of 13 amino acids.

The V and J genes are TRBV12-3 or TRBV12-4 and TRBJ1-5, with 9 bases identical to TRBD1. The CDR3 has 20 amino acids. The V segment lost 3 bases and the J segment 3 bases; nucleotides outside the gene matches: 18. As DNA, the CDR3 is TGTGCCAGCAGTTTCCGTCCGTTCTTGGCCCGGGACAGGGTCAATCAGCCCCAGCATTTT. It codes for CASSFRPFLARDRVNQPQHF.

The sample holds many counts of this clonotype. The V and J genes are TRBV7-9 and TRBJ2-7; no reliable D call. This CDR3 is built from 14 residues. Germline V gene sequence: CDR1 SEHNR, CDR2 FQNEAQ (reference sequence). V lost 0 bases and J lost 3, with 9 bases in between. CDR3 region: CASSLAAVYYEQYF. DNA for the CDR3: TGTGCCAGCAGCTTAGCGGCGGTTTACTACGAGCAGTACTTC.

Only a few counts were recorded for this clonotype. CDR3 coding DNA: TGTGCCAGCAGCTTAGAGGGTACCTTGAACACTGAAGCTTTCTTT. This translates into CASSLEGTLNTEAFF. The chain employs TRBV11-2 and TRBJ1-1; no clear D. The CDR3 is made up of 15 amino acids. Germline lookup yields CDR1 SGHAT and CDR2 FQNNGV. Trimming removed 0 bases at V and 0 bases at J, with 8 bases between. Full variable domain (rest looked up from reference TRBV11-2 and TRBJ1-1): EAGVAQSPRYKIIEKRQSVAFWCNPISGHATLYWYQQILGQGPKLLIQFQNNGVVDDSQLPKDRFSAERLKGVDSTLKIQPAKLEDSAVYLCASSLEGTLNTEAFFGQGTRLTVV.

This clonotype was detected many times. This chain connects TRBV6-1 to TRBJ1-5; D is ambiguous. Germline CDR1 reads MNHNS; CDR2 reads SASEGT. V lost 5 bases to trimming and J lost 6 bases, with 11 bases between them. The CDR3 sequence is 13 residues long. The CDR3 reads CASSYAGGQPQHF. In nucleotides, the CDR3 is TGTGCCAGCAGTTACGCGGGAGGTCAGCCCCAGCATTTT.

The chain joins TRBV30 to TRBJ1-1, with D tentatively TRBD1 (5 bases). CDR3 length equals 11 residues. The germline gives CDR1 GTSNPN, CDR2 SVGIG (reference sequence). V lost 0 bases to trimming and J lost 10 bases, with 9 bases between them. In nucleotides, the CDR3 is TGTGCCTGGAGTGTTCGGGGGGGAGCTTTCTTT. Protein: CAWSVRGGAFF.